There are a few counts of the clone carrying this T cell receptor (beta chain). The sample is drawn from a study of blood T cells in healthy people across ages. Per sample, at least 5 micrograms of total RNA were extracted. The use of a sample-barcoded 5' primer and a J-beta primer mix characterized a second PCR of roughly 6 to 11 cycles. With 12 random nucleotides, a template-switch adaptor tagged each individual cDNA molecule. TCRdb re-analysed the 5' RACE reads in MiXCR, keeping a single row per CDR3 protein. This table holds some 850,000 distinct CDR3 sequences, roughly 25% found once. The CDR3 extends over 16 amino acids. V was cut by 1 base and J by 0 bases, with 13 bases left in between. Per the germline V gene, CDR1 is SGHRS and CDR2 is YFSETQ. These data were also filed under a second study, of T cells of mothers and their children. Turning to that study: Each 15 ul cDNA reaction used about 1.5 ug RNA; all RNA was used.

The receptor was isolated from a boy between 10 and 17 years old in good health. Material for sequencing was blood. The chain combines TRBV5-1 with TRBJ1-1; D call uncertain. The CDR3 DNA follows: TGCGCCAGCAGCTTGACACTGAGAGGGATGAACACTGAAGCTTTCTTT. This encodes CASSLTLRGMNTEAFF.